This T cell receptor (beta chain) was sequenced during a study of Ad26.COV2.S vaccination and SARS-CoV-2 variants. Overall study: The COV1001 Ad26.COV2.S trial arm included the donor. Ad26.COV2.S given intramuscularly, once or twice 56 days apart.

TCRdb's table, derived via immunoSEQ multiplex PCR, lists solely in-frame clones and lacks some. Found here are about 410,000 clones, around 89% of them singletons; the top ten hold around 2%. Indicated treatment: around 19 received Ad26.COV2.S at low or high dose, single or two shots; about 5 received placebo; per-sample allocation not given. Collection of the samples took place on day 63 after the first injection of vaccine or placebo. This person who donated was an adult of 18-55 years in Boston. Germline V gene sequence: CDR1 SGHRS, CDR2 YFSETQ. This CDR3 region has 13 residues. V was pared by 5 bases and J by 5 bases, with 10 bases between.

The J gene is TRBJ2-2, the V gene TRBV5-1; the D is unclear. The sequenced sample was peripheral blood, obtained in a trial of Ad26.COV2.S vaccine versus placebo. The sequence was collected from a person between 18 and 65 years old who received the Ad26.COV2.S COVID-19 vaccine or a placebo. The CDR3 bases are TGCGCCAGCAGAGGGTATGGGACCGGGGAGCTGTTTTTT. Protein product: CASRGYGTGELFF.